Presented here are 5 T cell receptor beta chains from one specimen sequenced in a study of neurological immune-mediated disorders. TCRdb reprocessed the 5' RACE reads with MiXCR, giving one entry per CDR3 protein. Seen here are 55,000 to 75,000 distinct CDR3 sequences, roughly 13% observed once, and the top ten hold approximately 11%. Sequencing input: PBMCs. These receptors all come from an older woman with HTLV-1-associated myelopathy (HAM/TSP).

In this sample, this clonotype turned up many times. V usage is TRBV7-9 and J usage is TRBJ2-3; 8 positions agree with TRBD2. Germline trimming cut 4 bases from V and 3 bases from J; bases unmatched to any gene: 6. The CDR3 has 15 residues. The germline CDR1 and CDR2 sequences are SEHNR and FQNEAQ (reference sequence). The CDR3 sequence is CASSYPGTRTDTQYF. Written as DNA, the CDR3 is TGTGCCAGCAGCTACCCCGGGACTAGGACAGATACGCAGTATTTT.

In this sample, this clonotype turned up many times. The V and J genes are TRBV7-2 and TRBJ1-1; the D is unclear. This CDR3 region has 12 residues. Between the trimmed V and J ends, which lost 1 base and 4 bases, there was a span of 4 bases. Germline CDR1 SGHTA, CDR2 FQGNSA. The CDR3 coding sequence is TGTGCCAGCAGCTTAGAATTCACTGAAGCTTTCTTT. It encodes CASSLEFTEAFF.

This clonotype came up a few times. The rearrangement joins TRBV6-6 to TRBJ1-5, with D hard to call. CDR1 and CDR2 (germline): MNHNY, SVGAGI (reference sequence). There are 17 residues in the CDR3. The V gene lost 2 bases and the J gene lost 2 bases, with 16 bases spanning the gap. The CDR3 bases are TGTGCCAGCAGTTACGTTATTGACCGAGCTCGCAATCAGCCCCAGCATTTT. This codes for CASSYVIDRARNQPQHF.

This chain joins TRBV28 and TRBJ2-7, with a possible D match to TRBD1 (6 bases). This CDR3 region has 13 residues. CDR1 is MDHEN and CDR2 is SYDVKM in the germline V gene. Trimming took 8 bases from V and 2 from J, leaving 13 bases between them. The CDR3 region is CASAYGTTYEQYF. The CDR3 region has the DNA TGTGCCAGCGCCTACGGGACAACCTACGAGCAGTACTTC.

This clonotype was seen repeatedly, ten times or more. The DNA of the CDR3 is TGCGCCAGCAGGGTTAGCGGAAGCCTTAACGAGCAGTACTTC. It is translated as CASRVSGSLNEQYF. The chain couples TRBV5-1 to TRBJ2-7; a weak D match, TRBD2 (6 bases). The CDR3 is 14 residues long. V was cut by 5 bases and J by 5 bases, with 17 bases left in between. The germline gives CDR1 SGHRS, CDR2 YFSETQ.